A single T cell receptor beta chain is shown here with its context. What it binds is unknown. This specimen comes from a study of T cell responses to AZD1222 COVID-19 vaccine. Whole-study results and caveats: Females outnumbered males among donors, who were mostly white British; clonal diversity was possibly underestimated. Following two doses of AZD1222, Spike-specific TCR breadth and depth rose.

Measured with immunoSEQ multiplex PCR; TCRdb has only the in-frame clones, and not every one. The sample lists some 150,000 clones; 85% to 90% were seen once. Germline assignment: CDR1 KGHDR and CDR2 SFDVKD. V was shortened by 6 bases and J by 4 bases, with 14 bases between the two germline ends. The CDR3 has 14 amino acids. V is TRBV24-1 and J is TRBJ1-1; D remains ambiguous. The receptor was isolated from an adult who received the AZD1222 COVID-19 vaccine. Here the sequenced sample was peripheral blood, taken 28 days after the second AZD1222 dose. The CDR3 loop is CATSRSTSSTEAFF. The CDR3 DNA sequence: TGTGCCACCAGTCGCTCAACTAGTAGCACTGAAGCTTTCTTT.